Each of the 14 T cell receptor beta chains below was sequenced from the same sample in a study of cytomegalovirus exposure and HLA in healthy donors. Using immunoSEQ multiplex PCR, the repertoire was profiled, and TCRdb retains in-frame clones only, with some absent. Among 90,000 or so clones, 85% were seen once, and the ten largest hold roughly 22%. Source material: PBMCs. The receptors come from a man aged 18 to 30 in good health and CMV-seropositive.

The chain is built from TRBV4-1 and TRBJ2-5; maybe TRBD2 (5 bases). Germline V gene lookup returns CDR1 MGHRA and CDR2 YSYEKL. Trimming took off 4 bases at V and 1 base at J, with 10 bases between the two ends. The CDR3 consists of 14 residues. The CDR3 loop reads CASSRLSGQETQYF. In DNA, the CDR3 is TGCGCCAGCAGCCGCCTCAGCGGCCAAGAGACCCAGTACTTC.

V usage is TRBV2 and J usage is TRBJ1-4; 7 bases are shared with TRBD1. The trim removed 6 bases at V and 4 bases at J, leaving 5 bases unmatched. The CDR3 runs 14 residues. Germline assignment: CDR1 SNHLY and CDR2 FYNNEI. CDR3 region: CASRSGQINEKLFF. The CDR3 bases are TGTGCCAGCAGATCGGGACAGATTAATGAAAAACTGTTTTTT.

The CDR3 protein is CASSPWANEKLFF. CDR3 DNA sequence: TGTGCCAGCAGCCCCTGGGCAAACGAAAAACTGTTTTTT. The chain carries TRBV27 and TRBJ1-4, with no clear D. This CDR3 contains 13 residues. Germline CDR1 reads MNHEY; CDR2 reads SMNVEV (reference sequence). Trimming left V 6 bases short and J 8 bases short, with 13 bases between. The whole variable domain, filled in from reference TRBV27 and TRBJ1-4, reads EAQVTQNPRYLITVTGKKLTVTCSQNMNHEYMSWYRQDPGLGLRQIYYSMNVEVTDKGDVPEGYKVSRKEKRNFPLILESPSPNQTSLYFCASSPWANEKLFFGSGTQLSVL.

This clone was seen a single time. The chain has TRBV7-2 and TRBJ2-3; 7 bases line up with TRBD1. Germline V CDR1 and CDR2: SGHTA, FQGNSA. The J segment lost 3 bases and the V segment lost 5 bases, leaving 5 bases of the junction unmatched. The CDR3 loop spans 14 amino acids. The CDR3 region has the DNA TGTGCCAGCAGCCGAGGGGGCCGGACAGATACGCAGTATTTT. Protein product: CASSRGGRTDTQYF. The complete variable domain, with remaining parts taken from reference TRBV7-2 and TRBJ2-3, reads GAGVSQSPSNKVTEKGKDVELRCDPISGHTALYWYRQSLGQGLEFLIYFQGNSAPDKSGLPSDRFSAERTGGSVSTLTIQRTQQEDSAVYLCASSRGGRTDTQYFGPGTRLTVL.

This chain uses TRBV10-3 with TRBJ2-1, with D maybe TRBD1 (5 bases). The CDR3 runs to 15 residues. Trimming stripped 0 bases from V and 4 bases from J, with 10 bases between. The V gene's germline CDR1 is ENHRY and CDR2 SYGVKD. The CDR3 protein is CAISESQGSYNEQFF. The DNA of the CDR3 is TGTGCCATCAGTGAGTCGCAGGGCTCGTACAATGAGCAGTTCTTC.

The V gene is TRBV25-1, the J gene TRBJ2-4; the D is unclear. Germline V gene sequence: CDR1 MGHDK, CDR2 SYGVNS. The CDR3 loop spans 14 amino acids. The CDR3 DNA reads as TGTGCTCTGCGTGTGCGTTCGGCCAAAAACATTCAGTACTTC. Amino acid sequence: CALRVRSAKNIQYF.

This clone was seen once. This rearrangement joins TRBV9 to TRBJ1-4, with D tentatively TRBD1 (5 bases). V lost 6 bases to trimming and J lost 3 bases, with 18 bases between them. This CDR3 region has 16 residues. The germline gives CDR1 SGDLS, CDR2 YYNGEE. This CDR3 reads CASNPGGGTPNEKLFF. The CDR3 DNA reads as TGTGCCAGCAACCCGGGGGGGGGAACCCCTAATGAAAAACTGTTTTTT.

The V gene is TRBV10-2, the J gene TRBJ2-1, with TRBD1 as a possible D gene (7 bases). The CDR3 length is 14 residues. The germline gives CDR1 WSHSY, CDR2 SAAADI. V was shortened by 7 bases and J by 3 bases, with 13 bases between the two germline ends. This CDR3 reads CASIGGQYYNEQFF. The CDR3 DNA sequence: TGCGCCAGCATCGGGGGACAGTACTACAATGAGCAGTTCTTC.

A note on this clone: Other DNA sequences in the same sample also yield this CDR3. The genes are TRBV19 and TRBJ2-2, with 9 nucleotides matching TRBD2. After removal of 1 base from V and 0 bases from J, the junction contained 3 bases not matched to a gene. Germline CDR1 is LNHDA and CDR2 is SQIVND (reference sequence). This CDR3 is 17 amino acids long. The CDR3 nucleotides read TGTGCCAGTAGTATAGGTGCTAGCGGGACGAACACCGGGGAGCTGTTTTTT. Residues: CASSIGASGTNTGELFF.

This chain joins TRBV5-6 and TRBJ2-2; 7 bases are shared with TRBD2. The J segment lost 5 bases and the V segment lost 4 bases, leaving 8 bases of the junction unmatched. The CDR3 length is 15 residues. The germline gives CDR1 SGHDT, CDR2 YYEEEE. The DNA of the CDR3 is TGTGCCAGCAGCCCCCGGAGGCGGGGGACCGGGGAGCTGTTTTTT. Encoded protein: CASSPRRRGTGELFF.

The rearrangement links TRBV30 to TRBJ2-1, with a weak D call TRBD1 (6 bases). There are 13 residues in the CDR3. V lost 6 bases to trimming and J lost 7 bases, with 16 bases between them. Germline-derived CDR1 and CDR2 are GTSNPN and SVGIG (reference sequence). CDR3 DNA: TGTGCCTGCACCCAGGGGACCGGGAATGAGCAGTTCTTC. The encoded protein is CACTQGTGNEQFF.

The sample holds a few counts of this clone. V usage is TRBV6-1 and J usage is TRBJ2-7; D is undetermined. CDR1 and CDR2 from the germline V gene are MNHNS and SASEGT. The CDR3 totals 15 residues. V lost 2 bases and J lost 3, with 14 bases in between. The CDR3 sequence is CASSEHSNVDYEQYF. The CDR3 DNA sequence: TGTGCCAGCAGTGAACACAGTAATGTTGACTACGAGCAGTACTTC.

The chain recombines TRBV7-6 with TRBJ1-1; D gene uncertain. Germline V CDR1 and CDR2: SGHVS, FNYEAQ. The CDR3 runs to 13 residues. V was cut by 6 bases and J by 0 bases, with 8 bases left in between. The CDR3 DNA reads as TGTGCCAGCAGTAGAAGAGTGAACACTGAAGCTTTCTTT. Residues: CASSRRVNTEAFF. Variable domain in full (rest from reference TRBV7-6 and TRBJ1-1): GAGVSQSPRYKVTKRGQDVALRCDPISGHVSLYWYRQALGQGPEFLTYFNYEAQQDKSGLPNDRFSAERPEGSISTLTIQRTEQRDSAMYRCASSRRVNTEAFFGQGTRLTVV.

V gene TRBV27 combines with J gene TRBJ2-7; 7 nucleotides line up with TRBD1. CDR1 MNHEY and CDR2 SMNVEV come from the germline V gene (reference sequence). The CDR3 contains 15 residues. The V segment lost 2 bases and the J segment 2 bases; nucleotides outside the gene matches: 6. CDR3 residues: CASSLEPTGAYEQYF. The DNA of the CDR3 is TGTGCCAGCAGTTTAGAACCTACAGGGGCCTACGAGCAGTACTTC.